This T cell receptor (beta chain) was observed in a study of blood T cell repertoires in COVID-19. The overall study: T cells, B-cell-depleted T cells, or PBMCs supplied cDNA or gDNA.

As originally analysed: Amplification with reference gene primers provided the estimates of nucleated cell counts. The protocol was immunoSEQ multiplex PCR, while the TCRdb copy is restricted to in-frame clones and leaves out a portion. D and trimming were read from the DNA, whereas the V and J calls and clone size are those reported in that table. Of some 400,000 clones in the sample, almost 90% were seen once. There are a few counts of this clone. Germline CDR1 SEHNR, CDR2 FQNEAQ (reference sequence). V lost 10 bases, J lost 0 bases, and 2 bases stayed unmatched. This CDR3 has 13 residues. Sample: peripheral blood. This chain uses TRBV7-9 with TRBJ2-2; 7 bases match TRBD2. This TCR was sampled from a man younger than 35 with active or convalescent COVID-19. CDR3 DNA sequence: TGTGCCACCCTAGCGGCGAACACCGGGGAGCTGTTTTTT. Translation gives CATLAANTGELFF.